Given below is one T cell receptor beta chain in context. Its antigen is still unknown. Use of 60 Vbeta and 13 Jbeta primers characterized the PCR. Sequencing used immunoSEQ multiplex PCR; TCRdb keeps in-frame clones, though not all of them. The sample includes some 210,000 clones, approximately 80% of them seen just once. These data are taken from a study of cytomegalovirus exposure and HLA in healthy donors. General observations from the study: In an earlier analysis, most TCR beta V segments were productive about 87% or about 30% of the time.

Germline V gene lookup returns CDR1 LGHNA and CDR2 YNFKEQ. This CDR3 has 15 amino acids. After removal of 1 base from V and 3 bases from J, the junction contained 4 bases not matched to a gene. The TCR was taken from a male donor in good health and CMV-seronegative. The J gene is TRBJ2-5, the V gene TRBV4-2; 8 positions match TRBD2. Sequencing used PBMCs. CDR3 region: CASSQVGAGEETQYF. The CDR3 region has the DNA TGTGCCAGCAGCCAAGTCGGAGCGGGAGAAGAGACCCAGTACTTC.